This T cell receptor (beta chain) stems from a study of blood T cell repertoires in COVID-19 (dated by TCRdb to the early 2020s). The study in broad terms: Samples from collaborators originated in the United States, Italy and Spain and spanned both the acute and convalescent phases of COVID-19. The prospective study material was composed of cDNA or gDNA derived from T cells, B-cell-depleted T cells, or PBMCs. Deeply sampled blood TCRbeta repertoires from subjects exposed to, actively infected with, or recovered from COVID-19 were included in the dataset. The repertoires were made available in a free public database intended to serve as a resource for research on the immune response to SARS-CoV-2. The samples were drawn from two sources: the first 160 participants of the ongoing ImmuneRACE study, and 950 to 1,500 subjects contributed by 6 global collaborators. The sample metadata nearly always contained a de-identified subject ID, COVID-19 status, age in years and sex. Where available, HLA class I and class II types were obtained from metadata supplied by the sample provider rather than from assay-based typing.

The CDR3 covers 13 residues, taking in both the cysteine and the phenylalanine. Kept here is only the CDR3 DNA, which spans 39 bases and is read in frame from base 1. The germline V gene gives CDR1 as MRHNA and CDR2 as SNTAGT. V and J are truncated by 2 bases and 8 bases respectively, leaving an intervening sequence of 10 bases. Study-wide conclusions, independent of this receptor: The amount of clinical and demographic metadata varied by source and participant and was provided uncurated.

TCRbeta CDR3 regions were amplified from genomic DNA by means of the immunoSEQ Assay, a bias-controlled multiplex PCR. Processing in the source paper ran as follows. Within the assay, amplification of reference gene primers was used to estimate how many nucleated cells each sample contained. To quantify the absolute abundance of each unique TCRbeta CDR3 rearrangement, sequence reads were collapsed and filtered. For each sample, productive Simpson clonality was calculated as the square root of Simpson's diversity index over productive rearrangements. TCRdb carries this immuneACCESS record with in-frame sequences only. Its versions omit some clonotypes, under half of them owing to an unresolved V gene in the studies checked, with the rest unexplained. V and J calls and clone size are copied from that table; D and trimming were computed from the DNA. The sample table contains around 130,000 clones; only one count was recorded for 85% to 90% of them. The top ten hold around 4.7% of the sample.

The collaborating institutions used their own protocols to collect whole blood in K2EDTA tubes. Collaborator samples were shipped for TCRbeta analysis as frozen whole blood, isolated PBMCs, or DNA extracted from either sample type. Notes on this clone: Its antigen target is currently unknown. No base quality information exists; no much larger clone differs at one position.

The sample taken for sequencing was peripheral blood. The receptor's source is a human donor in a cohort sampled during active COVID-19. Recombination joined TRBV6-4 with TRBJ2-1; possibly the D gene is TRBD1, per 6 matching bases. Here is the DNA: TGTGCCAGCAGTGACCGTGAGGGGGATGAGCAGTTCTTC. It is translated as CASSDREGDEQFF.